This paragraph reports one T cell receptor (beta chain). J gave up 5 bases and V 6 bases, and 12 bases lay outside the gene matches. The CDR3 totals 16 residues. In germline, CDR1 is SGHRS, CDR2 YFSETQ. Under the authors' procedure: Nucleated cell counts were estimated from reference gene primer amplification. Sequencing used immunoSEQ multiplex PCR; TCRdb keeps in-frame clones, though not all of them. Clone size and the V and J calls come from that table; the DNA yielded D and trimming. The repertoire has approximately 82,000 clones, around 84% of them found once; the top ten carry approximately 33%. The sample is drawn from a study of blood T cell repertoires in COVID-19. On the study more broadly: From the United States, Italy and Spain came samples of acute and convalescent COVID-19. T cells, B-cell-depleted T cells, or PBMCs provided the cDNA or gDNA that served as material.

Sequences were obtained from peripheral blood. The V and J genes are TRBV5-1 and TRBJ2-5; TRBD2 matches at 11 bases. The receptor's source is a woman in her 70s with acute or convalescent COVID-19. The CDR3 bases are TGCGCCAGCACCCTTAGCGGGAGGGGAGTCGTGGAGACCCAGTACTTC. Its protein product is CASTLSGRGVVETQYF.